The rows below give T cell receptor beta chains drawn from one sample of a study of blood T cells in healthy people across ages. TCRdb reprocessed the 5' RACE reads with MiXCR, giving one entry per CDR3 protein. In the table there are 1,300,000 or so distinct CDR3 sequences, 59% of which are singletons. The sequenced sample consisted of blood. These receptors all come from a young man in good health. Both conserved end residues are part of each CDR3. A D gene is named only where the DNA matches it firmly. Size values are once, few and many counts, or a class for expanded clones, and some rows have none.

V gene,J gene,clone size,D gene,CDR3 protein,CDR3 DNA
TRBV2,TRBJ1-4,-,-,CASIWDLGSEKLFF,TGTGCCAGCATTTGGGACCTCGGAAGTGAAAAACTGTTTTTT
TRBV2,TRBJ2-5,-,-,CATSLQGLQETQYF,TGTGCCACCTCCTTACAAGGACTGCAAGAGACCCAGTACTTC
TRBV6-2/TRBV6-3,TRBJ1-2,-,-,CASSSDRHYGYTF,TGTGCCAGCAGTTCTGACAGACACTATGGCTACACCTTC
TRBV6-5,TRBJ2-3,few,-,CASIPDSYTDTQYF,TGTGCCAGTATCCCTGACTCCTACACAGATACGCAGTATTTT
TRBV4-1,TRBJ2-7,-,-,CASSQDFRGGVSNEQYF,TGCGCCAGCAGCCAAGATTTCAGAGGGGGAGTCAGCAACGAGCAGTACTTC
TRBV12-3/TRBV12-4,TRBJ2-7,few,-,CASRPPGTLVRQYF,TGTGCCAGCAGACCCCCCGGGACCCTTGTAAGGCAGTACTTC
TRBV5-1,TRBJ1-1,once,TRBD1,CASSLETRQGIAFF,TGCGCCAGCAGCTTGGAAACTCGACAGGGGATAGCTTTCTTT
TRBV4-2,TRBJ2-2,few,-,CASSQDLEEFPFTGELFF,TGTGCCAGCAGCCAAGATCTAGAGGAGTTCCCTTTCACCGGGGAGCTGTTTTTT
TRBV5-1,TRBJ2-7,once,TRBD2,CASSPMTSGTPYEQYF,TGCGCCAGCAGCCCCATGACTAGCGGGACCCCCTACGAGCAGTACTTC
TRBV4-1,TRBJ1-5,-,-,CASSQEWGGQPQHF,TGCGCCAGCAGCCAAGAATGGGGTGGACAGCCCCAGCATTTT
TRBV4-2,TRBJ1-4,-,-,CASSQGETGTNEKLFF,TGTGCCAGCAGCCAAGGGGAGACGGGAACTAATGAAAAACTGTTTTTT
TRBV6-4,TRBJ1-1,few,-,CASRPSGTERAFF,TGTGCCAGCAGGCCATCAGGCACCGAGCGAGCTTTCTTT
TRBV28,TRBJ2-2,-,TRBD1,CASSPGQGAFVGELFF,TGTGCCAGCAGCCCGGGACAGGGGGCTTTTGTCGGGGAGCTGTTTTTT
TRBV4-1,TRBJ1-5,once,-,CASSRGIGQPQHF,TGCGCCAGCAGCCGAGGGATCGGTCAGCCCCAGCATTTT
TRBV20-1,TRBJ1-2,-,-,CSARRSGEGSLPLNYGYTF,TGCAGTGCTAGACGTTCGGGGGAGGGCTCCCTTCCCCTTAACTATGGCTACACCTTC
TRBV18,TRBJ2-3,-,TRBD1,CASSPGQPRSDTQYF,TGTGCCAGCTCACCGGGACAGCCCAGATCAGATACGCAGTATTTT
TRBV7-2,TRBJ2-3,-,-,CASSLWASMADTQYF,TGTGCCAGCAGCTTATGGGCTTCAATGGCAGATACGCAGTATTTT
TRBV9,TRBJ1-5,-,TRBD1,CASSRRGDRPYSNQPQHF,TGTGCCAGCAGCCGTCGTGGGGACAGGCCATATAGCAATCAGCCCCAGCATTTT
TRBV4-1,TRBJ2-7,-,-,CASRRGERSSYEQYF,TGCGCCAGCAGACGTGGCGAGAGGAGCTCCTACGAGCAGTACTTC
TRBV12-3/TRBV12-4,TRBJ2-7,few,-,CASSLRTVYEQYF,TGTGCCAGCAGTTTGAGGACAGTCTACGAGCAGTACTTC
TRBV3-1,TRBJ2-4,-,-,CASSHASGRLAKNIQYF,TGTGCCAGCAGCCACGCCTCGGGAAGATTAGCCAAAAACATTCAGTACTTC
TRBV20-1,TRBJ2-1,-,TRBD2,CSARDRGAGGSYNEQFF,TGCAGTGCTAGAGACCGGGGAGCGGGAGGTTCCTACAATGAGCAGTTCTTC
TRBV6-2/TRBV6-3,TRBJ2-7,-,TRBD1,CASRRTGRDEQYF,TGTGCCAGCAGACGGACAGGCCGAGACGAGCAGTACTTC
TRBV6-2/TRBV6-3,TRBJ2-7,-,-,CASSWAATYEQYF,TGTGCCAGCAGTTGGGCAGCGACTTACGAGCAGTACTTC
TRBV4-1,TRBJ1-1,-,-,CASSQEWQLNTEAFF,TGCGCCAGCAGCCAAGAGTGGCAGTTGAACACTGAAGCTTTCTTT
TRBV4-1,TRBJ1-1,-,-,CASSHSYEAFF,TGCGCCAGCAGCCACTCCTATGAAGCTTTCTTT
TRBV6-6,TRBJ2-3,-,TRBD2,CASSYGGEGGTDTQYF,TGTGCCAGCAGTTATGGAGGGGAGGGTGGCACAGATACGCAGTATTTT
TRBV2,TRBJ1-1,-,TRBD1,CASMTTGRTEAFF,TGTGCCAGCATGACGACAGGGAGGACTGAAGCTTTCTTT
TRBV20-1,TRBJ2-3,-,TRBD2,CSATLARGRLTDTQYF,TGCAGTGCTACCTTGGCCCGCGGGAGATTGACAGATACGCAGTATTTT
TRBV20-1,TRBJ2-7,-,-,CSARDRDGVDSYEQYF,TGCAGTGCTAGAGATCGGGACGGAGTAGATTCCTACGAGCAGTACTTC
TRBV6-5,TRBJ1-5,-,TRBD1,CASRDGQGNQPQHF,TGTGCCAGCAGGGATGGACAGGGGAATCAGCCCCAGCATTTT
TRBV29-1,TRBJ2-3,-,TRBD2,CSVDSPSGTSGTDTQYF,TGCAGCGTTGATAGCCCCTCCGGGACTAGCGGCACAGATACGCAGTATTTT
TRBV6-6,TRBJ2-1,few,-,CASSYSPKSGEQFF,TGTGCCAGCAGTTACTCCCCGAAGAGCGGGGAGCAGTTCTTC
TRBV6-6,TRBJ2-3,-,-,CASMTAYSTDTQYF,TGTGCCAGCATGACAGCATATAGCACAGATACGCAGTATTTT
TRBV11-2,TRBJ2-5,once,TRBD2,CASSLEVLAGLETPYF,TGTGCCAGCAGCTTAGAGGTACTAGCGGGATTAGAGACCCCGTACTTC
TRBV7-2,TRBJ2-5,-,TRBD2,CASSVRLAGGNQETQYF,TGTGCCAGCAGCGTCCGACTAGCGGGAGGTAACCAAGAGACCCAGTACTTC
TRBV7-2,TRBJ2-1,-,-,CASSLEGNLGNEQFF,TGTGCCAGCAGCTTGGAGGGAAACCTGGGCAATGAGCAGTTCTTC
TRBV7-9,TRBJ2-5,-,TRBD2,CASSPTSGTTQYF,TGTGCCAGCAGCCCAACTAGCGGGACGACCCAGTACTTC
TRBV2,TRBJ2-5,-,-,CASKVAGRKTQYF,TGTGCCAGCAAGGTTGCAGGGCGGAAGACCCAGTACTTC
TRBV19,TRBJ2-1,-,-,CASSIRGDEQFF,TGTGCCAGTAGTATAAGGGGCGATGAGCAGTTCTTC
TRBV18,TRBJ2-2,few,TRBD1,CASSHGTGNTGELFF,TGTGCCAGCTCTCACGGGACAGGGAACACCGGGGAGCTGTTTTTT
TRBV7-2,TRBJ1-6,few,TRBD1,CASSSGQPPLHF,TGTGCCAGCAGCTCGGGACAGCCACCCCTCCACTTT
TRBV4-1,TRBJ2-7,-,TRBD2,CASSLVPGLAGGYYEQYF,TGCGCCAGCAGCCTCGTCCCGGGACTAGCGGGAGGGTACTACGAGCAGTACTTC
TRBV3-1,TRBJ2-4,-,-,CASSQVGSRDIQYF,TGTGCCAGCAGCCAAGTCGGGAGCCGGGACATTCAGTACTTC
TRBV7-9,TRBJ2-5,few,TRBD1,CASSRDRAQETQYF,TGTGCCAGCAGCCGCGACAGGGCCCAAGAGACCCAGTACTTC
TRBV20-1,TRBJ2-1,few,TRBD1,CSAPSRTGVTNEQFF,TGCAGTGCTCCTTCCCGGACAGGGGTGACGAATGAGCAGTTCTTC
TRBV10-3,TRBJ2-1,-,-,CAISPQEGGSYNEQFF,TGTGCCATCAGTCCCCAAGAGGGGGGCTCCTACAATGAGCAGTTCTTC
TRBV5-1,TRBJ1-1,-,-,CASSRGTGSTEAFF,TGCGCCAGCAGCCGCGGAACCGGGAGCACTGAAGCTTTCTTT
TRBV3-1,TRBJ2-1,-,TRBD2,CASSAVLAGAYNEQFF,TGTGCCAGCAGCGCCGTTTTAGCGGGAGCCTACAATGAGCAGTTCTTC
TRBV11-2,TRBJ2-5,few,-,CASSQSNPVFQETQYF,TGTGCCAGCAGCCAATCCAATCCAGTGTTTCAAGAGACCCAGTACTTC